These T cell receptor beta chains were read from a single sample in a study of T-cell memory formation after mild COVID-19. TCRdb itself ran the 5' RACE reads through MiXCR, one entry per CDR3 protein. The sample holds 450,000 to 650,000 distinct CDR3 sequences, about a fifth seen once. Input material: PBMCs or a T cell subset sorted from them (not recorded which). These receptors all come from an adult woman who had mild COVID-19 (a few samples of this study predate the infection). Cell type and time point are not known. CDR3s include the opening cysteine and the closing phenylalanine or tryptophan. D genes are given only for firm matches. Clone size is stated in some rows and not others, as once, few, many or a class when expanded.

clone_size: -; d_call: -; v_call: TRBV5-5; j_call: TRBJ2-7; cdr3_nt: TGTGCCAGCAGCCTAGTCGGAGACGGAGTCTACGAGCAGTACTTC; cdr3_aa: CASSLVGDGVYEQYF
clone_size: -; d_call: -; v_call: TRBV24-1; j_call: TRBJ2-2; cdr3_nt: TGTGCCACCAGTGATTACGGACTTCGGACCGGGGAGCTGTTTTTT; cdr3_aa: CATSDYGLRTGELFF
clone_size: -; d_call: -; v_call: TRBV19; j_call: TRBJ2-3; cdr3_nt: TGTGCCAGTAGTATAATGAGCGCATTTTCGTCGGATACGCAGTATTTT; cdr3_aa: CASSIMSAFSSDTQYF
clone_size: -; d_call: -; v_call: TRBV7-2; j_call: TRBJ2-1; cdr3_nt: TGTGCCAGCAGTTTGCTGGGGGCAGGGGTGGGTGAGCAGTTCTTC; cdr3_aa: CASSLLGAGVGEQFF
clone_size: -; d_call: -; v_call: TRBV2; j_call: TRBJ2-7; cdr3_nt: TGTGCCGGTTTTACAAGGTCCTACGAGCAGTACTTC; cdr3_aa: CAGFTRSYEQYF
clone_size: few; d_call: TRBD1; v_call: TRBV2; j_call: TRBJ2-1; cdr3_nt: TGTGCCAGCAGGCCGGGACAGGTTTACAATGAGCAGTTCTTC; cdr3_aa: CASRPGQVYNEQFF
clone_size: -; d_call: TRBD1; v_call: TRBV5-1; j_call: TRBJ1-1; cdr3_nt: TGCGCCAGCAGCTTGGCCGTTCAGGGGGGGCGCGGGACTGAAGCTTTCTTT; cdr3_aa: CASSLAVQGGRGTEAFF
clone_size: -; d_call: -; v_call: TRBV20-1; j_call: TRBJ2-1; cdr3_nt: TGCAGTGCTAGAGCTATGAACTACAATGAGCAGTTCTTC; cdr3_aa: CSARAMNYNEQFF
clone_size: once; d_call: -; v_call: TRBV7-2; j_call: TRBJ1-2; cdr3_nt: TGTGCCAGCAGCTTAGACCCAGGGATATATGGCTACACCTTC; cdr3_aa: CASSLDPGIYGYTF
clone_size: -; d_call: TRBD2; v_call: TRBV9; j_call: TRBJ2-2; cdr3_nt: TGTGCCAGCAGCGTAGCTCGGGGACTAGCGTCGAACACCGGGGAGCTGTTTTTT; cdr3_aa: CASSVARGLASNTGELFF
clone_size: few; d_call: TRBD1; v_call: TRBV5-1; j_call: TRBJ1-2; cdr3_nt: TGCGCCAGCAGCTTGGAGGCAGGGGGCAATGGCTACACCTTC; cdr3_aa: CASSLEAGGNGYTF
clone_size: -; d_call: -; v_call: TRBV9; j_call: TRBJ2-1; cdr3_nt: TGTGCCAGCAGCCCAGAGGGCGGGCCTACAGGCAATGAGCAGTTCTTC; cdr3_aa: CASSPEGGPTGNEQFF
clone_size: few; d_call: -; v_call: TRBV29-1; j_call: TRBJ2-3; cdr3_nt: TGCAGCGTGACCGACGGATCTAGCACAGATACGCAGTATTTT; cdr3_aa: CSVTDGSSTDTQYF
clone_size: few; d_call: TRBD2; v_call: TRBV12-3/TRBV12-4; j_call: TRBJ2-1; cdr3_nt: TGTGCCAGCAGCCTAGCGGGAGTTTGGAATGAGCAGTTCTTC; cdr3_aa: CASSLAGVWNEQFF
clone_size: -; d_call: -; v_call: TRBV27; j_call: TRBJ2-3; cdr3_nt: TGTGCCAGCAGTCCCACCGTTTCTGGGGCAGATACGCAGTATTTT; cdr3_aa: CASSPTVSGADTQYF
clone_size: -; d_call: TRBD2; v_call: TRBV12-3/TRBV12-4; j_call: TRBJ2-7; cdr3_nt: TGTGCCAGCAGTTTTGGGCAAGCGGGACGCCACGAGCAGTACTTC; cdr3_aa: CASSFGQAGRHEQYF
clone_size: -; d_call: TRBD2; v_call: TRBV2; j_call: TRBJ2-2; cdr3_nt: TGTGCCAGCAGTCTGACTAGCGGGAGGGGTACCGGGGAGCTGTTTTTT; cdr3_aa: CASSLTSGRGTGELFF
clone_size: few; d_call: TRBD2; v_call: TRBV11-2; j_call: TRBJ2-1; cdr3_nt: TGTGCCAGCAGCCCCCGACTAGCGGAAGAGGGTGAGCAGTTCTTC; cdr3_aa: CASSPRLAEEGEQFF
clone_size: few; d_call: TRBD1; v_call: TRBV6-1; j_call: TRBJ1-5; cdr3_nt: TGTGCCAGCAGTGGAGACAGGGCGGGCAATCAGCCCCAGCATTTT; cdr3_aa: CASSGDRAGNQPQHF
clone_size: few; d_call: TRBD2; v_call: TRBV20-1; j_call: TRBJ2-7; cdr3_nt: TGCAGTGCATCTAAAGCGGGAGAGTACGAGCAGTACTTC; cdr3_aa: CSASKAGEYEQYF
clone_size: many; d_call: -; v_call: TRBV4-1; j_call: TRBJ2-7; cdr3_nt: TGCGCCAGCAGCCTCGAAAGGGCCCCCTACGAGCAGTACTTC; cdr3_aa: CASSLERAPYEQYF
clone_size: few; d_call: -; v_call: TRBV5-1; j_call: TRBJ2-3; cdr3_nt: TGCGCCAGCAGCCTGACTTTAGATACGCAGTATTTT; cdr3_aa: CASSLTLDTQYF
clone_size: few; d_call: -; v_call: TRBV20-1; j_call: TRBJ1-2; cdr3_nt: TGCAGTGCTAGAGCGTTAGATAAGACATCTCCACTCTATGGCTACACCTTC; cdr3_aa: CSARALDKTSPLYGYTF
clone_size: -; d_call: -; v_call: TRBV18; j_call: TRBJ2-1; cdr3_nt: TGTGCCAGCTCACCACCGCCGGGAAACAATGAGCAGTTCTTC; cdr3_aa: CASSPPPGNNEQFF
clone_size: few; d_call: TRBD2; v_call: TRBV5-1; j_call: TRBJ2-3; cdr3_nt: TGCGCCAGCAGCCTACGGACTAGCGGCGTCACAGATACGCAGTATTTT; cdr3_aa: CASSLRTSGVTDTQYF
clone_size: few; d_call: TRBD2; v_call: TRBV19; j_call: TRBJ2-1; cdr3_nt: TGTGCCAGTAGTATACGAGCGGGAGTAATCTACAATGAGCAGTTCTTC; cdr3_aa: CASSIRAGVIYNEQFF
clone_size: -; d_call: TRBD1; v_call: TRBV5-1; j_call: TRBJ2-3; cdr3_nt: TGCGCCAGCACTCGACCGGGACAGGGGACAGATACGCAGTATTTT; cdr3_aa: CASTRPGQGTDTQYF
clone_size: -; d_call: -; v_call: TRBV20-1; j_call: TRBJ2-7; cdr3_nt: TGCAGTGCCGAGCTGGAGCGGTCCTACGAGCAGTACTTC; cdr3_aa: CSAELERSYEQYF
clone_size: -; d_call: -; v_call: TRBV19; j_call: TRBJ2-2; cdr3_nt: TGTGCCAGTATTGACTCGGGGACTCTGGGCACCGGGGAGCTGTTTTTT; cdr3_aa: CASIDSGTLGTGELFF
clone_size: -; d_call: -; v_call: TRBV5-6; j_call: TRBJ2-1; cdr3_nt: TGTGCCAGCAACGTGGGGTTTGATGAGCAGTTCTTC; cdr3_aa: CASNVGFDEQFF
clone_size: few; d_call: TRBD2; v_call: TRBV7-9; j_call: TRBJ2-5; cdr3_nt: TGTGCCAGCAGCTTCACCGGGGGGGACTACGAGACCCAGTACTTC; cdr3_aa: CASSFTGGDYETQYF
clone_size: few; d_call: -; v_call: TRBV6-6; j_call: TRBJ1-2; cdr3_nt: TGTGCCAGCGAGCAAGGAACAGTGAATGGCTACACCTTC; cdr3_aa: CASEQGTVNGYTF
clone_size: -; d_call: TRBD1; v_call: TRBV12-3/TRBV12-4; j_call: TRBJ1-2; cdr3_nt: TGTGCCAGCAGTTTAAATGACAGGGTGGAGGGCTACACCTTC; cdr3_aa: CASSLNDRVEGYTF
clone_size: -; d_call: -; v_call: TRBV7-9; j_call: TRBJ2-2; cdr3_nt: TGTGCCAGCAGCGTCGGGGATCGTGCCGGGGAGCTGTTTTTT; cdr3_aa: CASSVGDRAGELFF
clone_size: many; d_call: -; v_call: TRBV16; j_call: TRBJ2-1; cdr3_nt: TGTGCCAGCAGCCAAACAGGGAGCTCCTACAATGAGCAGTTCTTC; cdr3_aa: CASSQTGSSYNEQFF
clone_size: -; d_call: TRBD1; v_call: TRBV7-9; j_call: TRBJ1-3; cdr3_nt: TGTGCCAGCAGCTTAGCAACGAGGACAGGCCCTGGAAACACCATATATTTT; cdr3_aa: CASSLATRTGPGNTIYF
clone_size: few; d_call: TRBD1; v_call: TRBV15; j_call: TRBJ2-3; cdr3_nt: TGTGCCACCAGCAGAGATCAGAGGGGGCTAACAGATACGCAGTATTTT; cdr3_aa: CATSRDQRGLTDTQYF
clone_size: few; d_call: -; v_call: TRBV4-2; j_call: TRBJ2-5; cdr3_nt: TGTGCCAGCAGCCAAGATCCATTTGGCAGTCCCCGGGGAGAGACCCAGTACTTC; cdr3_aa: CASSQDPFGSPRGETQYF
clone_size: -; d_call: -; v_call: TRBV7-9; j_call: TRBJ1-2; cdr3_nt: TGTGCCAGCAGTCCCCCCGTTGGGGCAGGGAGTGTCGATGGCTACACCTTC; cdr3_aa: CASSPPVGAGSVDGYTF
clone_size: -; d_call: -; v_call: TRBV9; j_call: TRBJ2-5; cdr3_nt: TGTGCCAGCAGCGTAGGTGGTGGCCAAGAGACCCAGTACTTC; cdr3_aa: CASSVGGGQETQYF
clone_size: few; d_call: TRBD2; v_call: TRBV29-1; j_call: TRBJ2-5; cdr3_nt: TGCAGCGTGAAGCGGGGGGCCGCGGTTGAGACCCAGTACTTC; cdr3_aa: CSVKRGAAVETQYF
clone_size: -; d_call: -; v_call: TRBV6-5; j_call: TRBJ2-3; cdr3_nt: TGTGCCAGCAGTTCCTGGGCCCGATCAGATACGCAGTATTTT; cdr3_aa: CASSSWARSDTQYF
clone_size: -; d_call: -; v_call: TRBV7-6; j_call: TRBJ1-1; cdr3_nt: TGTGCCAGCAGCTTAGAGAGGGGCGCATCCACTGAAGCTTTCTTT; cdr3_aa: CASSLERGASTEAFF
clone_size: -; d_call: -; v_call: TRBV3-1; j_call: TRBJ1-1; cdr3_nt: TGTGCCAGCATGGGTAGTGACGGTTTGAACACTGAAGCTTTCTTT; cdr3_aa: CASMGSDGLNTEAFF
clone_size: -; d_call: -; v_call: TRBV5-1; j_call: TRBJ2-3; cdr3_nt: TGCGCCAGCAGCAGGGATATCACAGATACGCAGTATTTT; cdr3_aa: CASSRDITDTQYF
clone_size: -; d_call: -; v_call: TRBV4-2; j_call: TRBJ1-1; cdr3_nt: TGTGCCAGCAGCCAAGTGACAGGCACTGAAGCTTTCTTT; cdr3_aa: CASSQVTGTEAFF
clone_size: few; d_call: -; v_call: TRBV14; j_call: TRBJ2-1; cdr3_nt: TGTGCCAGCAGCCATTCCGGCAATGAGCAGTTCTTC; cdr3_aa: CASSHSGNEQFF
clone_size: few; d_call: -; v_call: TRBV15; j_call: TRBJ2-1; cdr3_nt: TGTGCCACCAACCGGGACCACACCACCCGGCCAGAGCAGTTCTTC; cdr3_aa: CATNRDHTTRPEQFF